The entry below describes one T cell receptor beta chain. Its antigen is not known. Both 60 Vbeta primers and 13 Jbeta primers went into the PCR. Measured with immunoSEQ multiplex PCR; TCRdb has only the in-frame clones, and not every one. Seen here are about 130,000 clones, roughly 79% observed once, and the top ten hold roughly 2.5%. This entry is derived from a study of cytomegalovirus exposure and HLA in healthy donors. Overall study context: Earlier, fewer than 130 million unique TCR beta sequences were recovered from around 190 million T cells by an analysis. Membership in the Caucasian-associated ancestry cluster was found for about 80% of fewer than 450 genotyped donors. Early released data comprised 80 million to 90 million unique TCRs from HLA-typed donors.

General study results and limits: Analysis performed later showed TCR beta chains linked to HLA being more clonally expanded than equally common others.

This CDR3 is 16 amino acids long. Looked up from germline, CDR1 is SGHDT and CDR2 is YYEEEE. After removal of 1 base from V and 11 bases from J, the junction contained 16 bases not matched to a gene. The material sequenced was PBMCs. The receptor's source is a boy aged 2 to 10 in good health and CMV-seronegative. The V gene is TRBV5-6, the J gene TRBJ1-1; 8 nucleotides agree with TRBD1. Here the CDR3 reads CASSLLKGQGARGAFF. The CDR3 DNA follows: TGTGCCAGCAGCTTGTTGAAGGGCCAGGGGGCGCGGGGGGCTTTCTTT.